This T cell receptor (beta chain) appears in the sequencing data of a study of cytomegalovirus exposure and HLA in healthy donors. The PCR contained 60 Vbeta and 13 Jbeta primers. Measured with immunoSEQ multiplex PCR; TCRdb has only the in-frame clones, and not every one. The table records some 170,000 clones, approximately 80% of them present only once. The ends lost 3 bases at V and 5 bases at J; junction bases unmatched: 10. This CDR3 comprises 16 residues. CDR1 is KGHSH, CDR2 LQKENI, per germline. This receptor was identified in a woman in her twenties or thirties in good health and CMV-seronegative. The chain couples TRBV18 to TRBJ2-1, with 7 bases that match TRBD2. The specimen sequenced was PBMCs. CDR3 protein: CASSPLAGVENNEQFF. The CDR3 DNA follows: TGTGCCAGCTCACCCCTCGCGGGGGTTGAGAACAATGAGCAGTTCTTC.